This TCR beta chain came from a study of shared clonotypes between healthy human individuals. This clone was found once. This same CDR3 is encoded by further DNA sequences in the sample. Looked up from germline, CDR1 is MDHEN and CDR2 is SYDVKM. The V end was cut by 4 bases, the J end by 4 bases, with 5 bases between. The CDR3 spans 11 residues. The repertoire was sequenced with immunoSEQ multiplex PCR; TCRdb's copy has only in-frame clones and lacks some. The sample lists under 200,000 clones; 90% to 95% were seen once. The sequence was obtained from a woman aged 30 to 39 in good health. Input material: naive CD4+ T cells sorted from blood. Subset in this sample: CD45RA+ positively selected. The J gene is TRBJ2-7, the V gene TRBV28; D uncertain. CDR3 sequence: CASSSNYEQYF. CDR3 nucleotide sequence: TGTGCCAGCAGTTCAAATTACGAGCAGTACTTC.